Below, 32 T cell receptor beta chains from the same sample are listed, as sequenced in a study of beta chain features in type 1 diabetes. No antigen has been assigned to these receptors. Study-level results: In all four CD4+ subsets, TCRB CDR3 length was significantly, moderately reduced in type 1 diabetes.

Reverse transcription of all isolated RNA meant that expressed TCRB transcripts were sequenced. Sequencing used immunoSEQ multiplex PCR; TCRdb keeps in-frame clones, though not all of them. The table lists almost 350,000 clones, 9.3% of them singletons, with less than 1.2% in the top ten. Sequencing input: central memory CD4+ T cells from blood. Every receptor here comes from a man aged 25-45 years with type 1 diabetes.

The chain has TRBV12-5 and TRBJ2-1, with D possibly TRBD2 on 5 matching bases. Germline V CDR1 and CDR2: LGHNT, FRNRAP. With 0 bases removed from V and 5 bases from J, the gap between germline ends came to 11 bases. The CDR3 spans 15 residues. The CDR3, as DNA: TGTGCTAGTGGTTTGGTACGGGGTACCCACAATGAGCAGTTCTTC. Amino acids: CASGLVRGTHNEQFF.

There are a few counts of this clone. This chain uses TRBV6-5 with TRBJ2-7; 8 positions agree with TRBD1. V lost 4 bases to trimming and J lost 0 bases; unmatched junction nucleotides: 5. Germline assignment: CDR1 MNHEY and CDR2 SVGAGI. The CDR3 is 15 residues long. The CDR3 DNA reads as TGTGCCAGCAGTTTCGGACAGGGTAACTCCTACGAGCAGTACTTC. This encodes CASSFGQGNSYEQYF.

This clone has at least ten counts. The same CDR3 can be traced to other DNA sequences in this sample. The chain has TRBV7-9 and TRBJ1-5; D is ambiguous. Germline V lookup: CDR1 SEHNR, CDR2 FQNEAQ (reference sequence). CDR3 size: 13 residues. V was pared by 5 bases and J by 3 bases, with 8 bases between. Here the CDR3 reads CASSRTDNQPQHF. CDR3 coding DNA: TGTGCCAGCAGCAGGACCGACAATCAGCCCCAGCATTTT. The entire variable domain, with the rest obtained from reference TRBV7-9 and TRBJ1-5, is as follows: DTGVSQNPRHKITKRGQNVTFRCDPISEHNRLYWYRQTLGQGPEFLTYFQNEAQLEKSRLLSDRFSAERPKGSFSTLEIQRTEQGDSAMYLCASSRTDNQPQHFGDGTRLSIL.

A few counts support this clone. The chain carries TRBV12-5 and TRBJ2-7; TRBD1 matches at 8 bases. This CDR3 is built from 13 residues. V gave up 3 bases and J gave up 7 bases; unmatched junction bases: 5. CDR1 and CDR2 (germline): LGHNT, FRNRAP. The CDR3 region has the DNA TGTGCTAGTGGTTTCTCTACAGGGGGAGAGCAGTACTTC. This codes for CASGFSTGGEQYF.

There are a few counts of this clone. The chain combines TRBV25-1 with TRBJ2-3, with a weak D call TRBD1 (5 bases). The germline V and J ends were trimmed by 8 bases and 1 base, with 16 bases remaining between them. The CDR3 loop spans 15 amino acids. The germline CDR1 and CDR2 sequences are MGHDK and SYGVNS. CDR3 in amino acids: CASRSGQLRTDTQYF. CDR3 nucleotides: TGTGCCAGCCGCTCAGGGCAGCTGCGCACAGATACGCAGTATTTT.

The chain couples TRBV9 to TRBJ2-7; D remains ambiguous. The CDR3 contains 15 residues. Trimming stripped 4 bases from V and 3 bases from J, with 17 bases between. Germline values: CDR1 SGDLS, CDR2 YYNGEE. The chain's CDR3 is CASSSTGIGYYEQYF. The CDR3 bases are TGTGCCAGCAGCTCAACTGGTATAGGGTACTACGAGCAGTACTTC.

This clone was seen many times. V is TRBV6-6 and J is TRBJ1-4, with a tentative D call TRBD1 (5 bases). The CDR3 runs 12 residues. V lost 11 bases and J lost 3, with 10 bases in between. Germline CDR1 is MNHNY and CDR2 is SVGAGI (reference sequence). The CDR3 region is CAAGRANEKLFF. The DNA for the CDR3 is TGTGCCGCAGGCAGGGCTAATGAAAAACTGTTTTTT.

This chain uses TRBV20-1 with TRBJ2-1; tentative D call: TRBD1 (6 bases). V was pared by 6 bases and J by 7 bases, with 7 bases between. Germline V CDR1 and CDR2: DFQATT, SNEGSKA (reference sequence). The CDR3 covers 10 residues. The CDR3 nucleotides read TGCAGTGCCCAGGGGAATGAGCAGTTCTTC. Translating gives CSAQGNEQFF.

J is TRBJ2-1 and V is TRBV28; TRBD2 aligns across 10 bases. Germline V CDR1 and CDR2: MDHEN, SYDVKM. V dropped 6 bases and J dropped 4; count of bases not matched to a gene: 9. The CDR3 contains 16 residues. CDR3 nucleotide sequence: TGTGCCAGCAGACCCTCCGGGACTAGCGAATACAATGAGCAGTTCTTC. Translating it yields CASRPSGTSEYNEQFF.

This clone was counted between two and nine times. The chain employs TRBV7-2 and TRBJ2-7; 7 nucleotides agree with TRBD1. The CDR3 is 14 residues long. V gave up 6 bases and J gave up 7 bases; unmatched junction bases: 12. Germline lookup yields CDR1 SGHTA and CDR2 FQGNSA. The CDR3 sequence is CASSPGTDHLEQYF. CDR3 DNA sequence: TGTGCCAGCAGTCCCGGGACAGACCACTTAGAGCAGTACTTC.

Written as DNA, the CDR3 is TGTGCCAGCAGTAGGGACAGCCTCTCTGGGGCCAACGTCCTGACTTTC. This codes for CASSRDSLSGANVLTF. The chain recombines TRBV7-6 with TRBJ2-6, with 7 positions matching TRBD1. The CDR3 extends over 16 amino acids. CDR1 and CDR2 from the germline V gene are SGHVS and FNYEAQ. The trim removed 6 bases at V and 0 bases at J, leaving 5 bases unmatched.

This clone appeared a few times. This specimen includes other DNA sequences encoding the same CDR3. The rearrangement joins TRBV7-2 to TRBJ2-3; D is possibly TRBD2 (5 bases). CDR3 length equals 14 residues. Trimming took 5 bases from V and 3 from J, leaving 12 bases between them. Germline V CDR1 and CDR2: SGHTA, FQGNSA. The CDR3 coding sequence is TGTGCCAGCAGCCTTGGGCTAGCAACAGATACGCAGTATTTT. This sequence encodes CASSLGLATDTQYF.

The chain couples TRBV19 to TRBJ2-5; 12 bases align to TRBD2. CDR1 is LNHDA and CDR2 is SQIVND in the germline V gene (reference sequence). The CDR3 has 14 amino acids. The V segment lost 6 bases and the J segment 5 bases; nucleotides outside the gene matches: 4. This CDR3 is CASSEGLAGETQYF. The DNA for the CDR3 is TGTGCCAGTAGCGAAGGACTAGCGGGGGAGACCCAGTACTTC.

V is TRBV25-1 and J is TRBJ2-2, with 7 bases lining up with TRBD1. The CDR3 sequence is 14 residues long. The trim removed 8 bases at V and 4 bases at J, leaving 7 bases unmatched. Germline CDR1 and CDR2: MGHDK and SYGVNS. The chain's CDR3 is CASRQGPFTGELFF. The CDR3, as DNA: TGTGCCAGCCGACAGGGACCTTTCACCGGGGAGCTGTTTTTT.

CDR3 nucleotide sequence: TGCGCCAGCAGCTTGGCGTTTGGGGTTGTCGCAGATACGCAGTATTTT. Translated: CASSLAFGVVADTQYF. The rearrangement links TRBV5-1 to TRBJ2-3; no clear D gene. CDR3 length: 16 residues. Germline lookup yields CDR1 SGHRS and CDR2 YFSETQ. Trimming took off 0 bases at V and 4 bases at J, with 15 bases between the two ends. Using reference TRBV5-1 and TRBJ2-3 for the parts outside the CDR3, the full variable domain is KAGVTQTPRYLIKTRGQQVTLSCSPISGHRSVSWYQQTPGQGLQFLFEYFSETQRNKGNFPGRFSGRQFSNSRSEMNVSTLELGDSALYLCASSLAFGVVADTQYFGPGTRLTVL.

This clone occurred a few times. The chain carries TRBV19 and TRBJ2-4; 7 bases map to TRBD1. Germline V CDR1 and CDR2: LNHDA, SQIVND (reference sequence). After removal of 7 bases from V and 5 bases from J, the junction contained 8 bases not matched to a gene. The CDR3 consists of 14 residues. As DNA, the CDR3 is TGTGCCAGTACCCCGACAGGGACCCAAAACATTCAGTACTTC. This codes for CASTPTGTQNIQYF.

There are a few counts of this clone. This chain links TRBV5-4 with TRBJ1-6; 7 bases match TRBD1. V trimming: 1 base; J trimming: 8 bases; junction bases outside the gene matches: 12. Germline CDR1 reads SGHNT; CDR2 reads YYREEE (reference sequence). The length of the CDR3 is 17 residues. In nucleotides, the CDR3 is TGTGCCAGCAGCTTGTCTCTCAGAGGGCAGGGGGATTCACCCCTCCACTTT. Its translation: CASSLSLRGQGDSPLHF.

The chain joins TRBV28 to TRBJ1-2; the match to TRBD1 covers 9 bases. The CDR3 covers 17 residues. Unmatched junction bases numbered 18, after V lost 7 bases and J lost 6 bases. Germline assignment: CDR1 MDHEN and CDR2 SYDVKM. This chain's CDR3 is CASTPFPGQGRMDGYTF. The CDR3 DNA reads as TGTGCCAGCACCCCCTTCCCGGGACAGGGCCGTATGGATGGCTACACCTTC.

This clone was seen more than once but under ten times. The genes are TRBV6-1 and TRBJ2-7; 7 nucleotides line up with TRBD1. The CDR3 covers 15 residues. From germline, CDR1 is MNHNS and CDR2 SASEGT. V was pared by 2 bases and J by 1 base, with 5 bases of the junction left unmatched. The CDR3 DNA reads as TGTGCCAGCAGTGAACCGGCAGGGGGTTCCTACGAGCAGTACTTC. Protein product: CASSEPAGGSYEQYF.

Only a few counts were recorded for this clone. This sequence joins TRBV7-2 and TRBJ2-5; D is unclear. CDR1 and CDR2 from the germline V gene are SGHTA and FQGNSA. The CDR3 contains 15 residues. Trimming left V 1 base short and J 0 bases short, with 9 bases between. The CDR3, as DNA: TGTGCCAGCAGCTTAGGGCTGGGCAACCAAGAGACCCAGTACTTC. Translating it yields CASSLGLGNQETQYF.

The genes are TRBV2 and TRBJ1-5, with 8 bases identical to TRBD1. The CDR3 is 16 residues long. V lost 5 bases, J lost 4 bases, and 10 bases stayed unmatched. CDR1 is SNHLY and CDR2 is FYNNEI in the germline V gene. CDR3 in amino acids: CASSYTGGPGNQPQHF. CDR3 coding DNA: TGTGCCAGCAGTTATACAGGGGGGCCGGGAAATCAGCCCCAGCATTTT.

This clone was seen a few times. V gene TRBV6-5 combines with J gene TRBJ2-7; perhaps D is TRBD1 or TRBD2 (6 bases each). The germline gives CDR1 MNHEY, CDR2 SVGAGI. Trimming stripped 6 bases from V and 4 bases from J, with 19 bases between. This CDR3 contains 15 residues. In DNA, the CDR3 is TGTGCCAGCAGGACAAGGGGGGCTGTGGGGTACGAGCAGTACTTC. Translating it yields CASRTRGAVGYEQYF.

This clone has only a few counts. V gene TRBV19 combines with J gene TRBJ2-6, with 7 bases matching TRBD1. Germline CDR1 and CDR2: LNHDA and SQIVND (reference sequence). The CDR3 is made up of 17 amino acids. The trim removed 5 bases at V and 8 bases at J, leaving 15 bases unmatched. The CDR3 region is CASSLTNQMTGTNVLTF. The CDR3 nucleotides are TGTGCCAGTAGTCTGACGAACCAAATGACAGGGACCAACGTCCTGACTTTC. Supplemented by reference TRBV19 and TRBJ2-6, the full variable domain reads DGGITQSPKYLFRKEGQNVTLSCEQNLNHDAMYWYRQDPGQGLRLIYYSQIVNDFQKGDIAEGYSVSREKKESFPLTVTSAQKNPTAFYLCASSLTNQMTGTNVLTFGAGSRLTVL.

The chain is built from TRBV5-1 and TRBJ1-1; D is ambiguous. This CDR3 spans 14 amino acids. V lost 0 bases to trimming and J lost 0 bases, with 6 bases between them. Germline lookup yields CDR1 SGHRS and CDR2 YFSETQ. Here the CDR3 DNA reads TGCGCCAGCAGCTTGGCGGATATGAACACTGAAGCTTTCTTT. Protein: CASSLADMNTEAFF.

In its sample, this clone was seen a few times. J is TRBJ2-5 and V is TRBV6-5; 7 bases fit TRBD2. The CDR3 is made up of 14 amino acids. Germline CDR1 is MNHEY and CDR2 is SVGAGI. The V segment lost 5 bases and the J segment 2 bases; nucleotides outside the gene matches: 5. The CDR3 DNA follows: TGTGCCAGCAGTATGACGGGGGGTCAAGAGACCCAGTACTTC. It specifies CASSMTGGQETQYF.

The V gene is TRBV7-2, the J gene TRBJ2-4; D might be TRBD1 (6 bases). Germline V gene sequence: CDR1 SGHTA, CDR2 FQGNSA. CDR3 length: 16 amino acids. Trimming removed 1 base from V and 9 bases from J, with 19 bases in between. The CDR3 here is CASSLVLSQHRAIQYF. The CDR3 DNA is TGTGCCAGCAGCTTAGTGTTGTCGCAGCACAGGGCCATTCAGTACTTC. Full variable domain (outside the CDR3, taken from reference TRBV7-2 and TRBJ2-4): GAGVSQSPSNKVTEKGKDVELRCDPISGHTALYWYRQSLGQGLEFLIYFQGNSAPDKSGLPSDRFSAERTGGSVSTLTIQRTQQEDSAVYLCASSLVLSQHRAIQYFGAGTRLSVL.

In this sample, this clone turned up a few times. The chain has TRBV5-1 and TRBJ1-2; D gene ambiguous. V was clipped by 0 bases and J by 7 bases, with 13 bases between them. CDR3 length equals 14 residues. The germline V gene encodes CDR1 SGHRS and CDR2 YFSETQ. The DNA of the CDR3 is TGCGCCAGCAGCTTGGAGAGGCGGTCGGGTGGCTACACCTTC. Protein sequence: CASSLERRSGGYTF.

This clone was recorded at least ten times. The rearrangement uses TRBV10-3 and TRBJ2-7; tentatively, D is TRBD2 (6 bases). Looked up from germline, CDR1 is ENHRY and CDR2 is SYGVKD. Trimming shortened V by 3 bases and J by 1 base, and 10 bases separated the two germline ends. There are 14 residues in the CDR3. The CDR3 coding sequence is TGTGCCATCAGTGAAACGGGAGATTCCTACGAGCAGTACTTC. It is translated as CAISETGDSYEQYF.

This clone was recorded many times. The V call is TRBV18, the J call TRBJ2-2, with D hard to call. This CDR3 is 16 amino acids long. V was cut by 2 bases and J by 1 base, with 11 bases left in between. The V gene's germline CDR1 is KGHSH and CDR2 LQKENI. The CDR3 sequence is CASSPVSLENTGELFF. Here the CDR3 DNA reads TGTGCCAGCTCACCAGTTTCCCTAGAGAACACCGGGGAGCTGTTTTTT.

The chain is built from TRBV5-1 and TRBJ2-1; 7 bases fit TRBD2. Looked up from germline, CDR1 is SGHRS and CDR2 is YFSETQ. V was pared by 0 bases and J by 8 bases, with 14 bases of the junction left unmatched. This CDR3 is 17 amino acids long. The CDR3 DNA sequence: TGCGCCAGCAGCTTGGGACTAGCTCGGTTTCAGGGCGATGAGCAGTTCTTC. Amino acid sequence: CASSLGLARFQGDEQFF.

The V and J genes are TRBV5-1 and TRBJ2-1; D perhaps matches TRBD2 (6 bases). Germline values: CDR1 SGHRS, CDR2 YFSETQ. Trimming stripped 2 bases from V and 9 bases from J, with 18 bases between. This CDR3 is 15 amino acids long. CDR3 sequence reads: CASSLAGAVRSEQFF. The CDR3 DNA reads as TGCGCCAGCAGCTTAGCGGGTGCTGTCCGAAGTGAGCAGTTCTTC.

This clone was observed a few times. The chain combines TRBV7-2 with TRBJ2-5; D ambiguous. V lost 2 bases and J 7 bases, leaving 11 bases between the germline ends. From germline, CDR1 is SGHTA and CDR2 FQGNSA. This CDR3 region has 13 residues. The CDR3 here is CASSLTTSGTQYF. The CDR3 coding sequence is TGTGCCAGCAGCTTAACCACGTCAGGGACCCAGTACTTC. The variable domain in full, completed from reference TRBV7-2 and TRBJ2-5, reads GAGVSQSPSNKVTEKGKDVELRCDPISGHTALYWYRQSLGQGLEFLIYFQGNSAPDKSGLPSDRFSAERTGGSVSTLTIQRTQQEDSAVYLCASSLTTSGTQYFGPGTRLLVL.